These 14 T cell receptor beta chains originate from one sample sequenced in a study of spatial heterogeneity in lung cancer. Their target antigens are unknown. MiXCR, run by TCRdb on the 5' RACE reads, gives a single entry per CDR3 protein. The sample holds 2,500 to 3,000 distinct CDR3 sequences; about 6.6% are singletons and the top ten take 9.5% to 13%. Notes on the study in general: Tracking of tumor mutation counts was seen in expanded intratumoral alpha and beta TCR counts.

Time point described: sample taken at primary tumor resection. This sample comprised lung tumor tissue, obtained at surgery. These receptors were obtained from a female donor with early-stage non-small cell lung cancer.

This clonotype is judged medium-sized. The chain's CDR3 is CASSLATGRGETQYF. The CDR3, as DNA: TGTGCCAGCAGCTTAGCTACTGGACGGGGTGAGACCCAGTACTTC. The V and J genes are TRBV7-9 and TRBJ2-5, with D possibly matching TRBD2 (5 bases). Germline assignment: CDR1 SEHNR and CDR2 FQNEAQ (reference sequence). V was trimmed by 0 bases and J by 5 bases, leaving 13 bases between them. There are 15 residues in the CDR3.

Relative to its sample, this clonotype is medium-sized (0.01 to 0.1%). The chain uses TRBV5-4 and TRBJ2-2; 9 nucleotides line up with TRBD2. CDR1 and CDR2 (germline): SGHNT, YYREEE (reference sequence). V shed 4 bases and J 7 bases; nucleotides not matched to a gene: 8. This CDR3 is 15 amino acids long. CDR3 region: CASSPGAGGGGELFF. The CDR3, as DNA: TGTGCCAGCAGCCCGGGAGCGGGGGGTGGCGGGGAGCTGTTTTTT.

This clonotype is labeled as medium-sized. V and J are TRBV6-5 and TRBJ1-1; D call uncertain. V lost 0 bases, J lost 5 bases, and 7 bases lay in between. Germline CDR1 MNHEY, CDR2 SVGAGI. CDR3 length equals 13 residues. CDR3 coding DNA: TGTGCCAGCAGTTACTCTTCAGTAACTGAAGCTTTCTTT. Translation: CASSYSSVTEAFF.

By its share, this clonotype is medium-sized. The chain's CDR3 is CAWARDSISTDTQYF. CDR3 in DNA: TGTGCCTGGGCCCGGGACAGCATCAGCACAGATACGCAGTATTTT. The rearrangement joins TRBV30 to TRBJ2-3; 7 bases line up with TRBD1. V was pared by 5 bases and J by 0 bases, with 8 bases of the junction left unmatched. The CDR3 is 15 amino acids. CDR1 is GTSNPN and CDR2 is SVGIG in the germline V gene (reference sequence).

J is TRBJ1-1 and V is TRBV2; D not resolved. Looked up from germline, CDR1 is SNHLY and CDR2 is FYNNEI. CDR3 length: 13 amino acids. Trimming removed 5 bases at V and 5 bases at J, with 12 bases between. The CDR3 spells CASSYVPRTEAFF. CDR3 in DNA: TGTGCCAGCAGTTATGTCCCCCGGACTGAAGCTTTCTTT.

This clonotype qualifies as medium-sized. The V gene is TRBV20-1, the J gene TRBJ1-1, with a weak D call TRBD1 (5 bases). Germline V lookup: CDR1 DFQATT, CDR2 SNEGSKA (reference sequence). The V end was cut by 3 bases, the J end by 0 bases, with 11 bases between. The CDR3 consists of 14 residues. CDR3 sequence: CSASTPGMNTEAFF. The CDR3 coding sequence is TGCAGTGCTAGTACTCCAGGGATGAACACTGAAGCTTTCTTT.

This clonotype was recorded many times. The chain employs TRBV7-2 and TRBJ1-2, with D possibly being TRBD1 (6 bases). V was cut by 1 base and J by 6 bases, with 15 bases left in between. The CDR3 consists of 15 residues. Germline V gene lookup returns CDR1 SGHTA and CDR2 FQGNSA. The CDR3 DNA follows: TGTGCCAGCAGCTTAGGCCCAGGGGTTAGAGATGGCTACACCTTC. Translating it yields CASSLGPGVRDGYTF.

This clonotype has just a few counts. The chain links TRBV28 to TRBJ2-1, with no clear D. Germline V gene lookup returns CDR1 MDHEN and CDR2 SYDVKM. This CDR3 region has 14 residues. Trimming stripped 6 bases from V and 3 bases from J, with 12 bases between. The DNA for the CDR3 is TGTGCCAGCAGGGAGACCGCCGTCTACAATGAGCAGTTCTTC. Its protein product is CASRETAVYNEQFF. Together with reference TRBV28 and TRBJ2-1, the CDR3 gives the full variable domain: DVKVTQSSRYLVKRTGEKVFLECVQDMDHENMFWYRQDPGLGLRLIYFSYDVKMKEKGDIPEGYSVSREKKERFSLILESASTNQTSMYLCASRETAVYNEQFFGPGTRLTVL.

By proportion, this clonotype is medium-sized (0.01 to 0.1%). This chain uses TRBV4-1 with TRBJ2-1; D is possibly TRBD1 (6 bases). The ends were cut back, 0 bases at V and 0 bases at J, with 12 bases in the middle. Germline V gene lookup returns CDR1 MGHRA and CDR2 YSYEKL. The CDR3 loop spans 17 amino acids. The CDR3 nucleotides are TGCGCCAGCAGCCAAGATAGGGGGTCGAGCTCCTACAATGAGCAGTTCTTC. The encoded protein is CASSQDRGSSSYNEQFF.

With respect to this clonotype: This could be a read error, since a much larger clone is one nucleotide away. V usage is TRBV12-3 or TRBV12-4 and J usage is TRBJ1-5; D is perhaps TRBD1 (5 bases). This CDR3 spans 14 amino acids. V was trimmed by 2 bases and J by 2 bases, leaving 7 bases between them. The CDR3 region has the DNA TGTGCCAGCAGTTTATGGGACGGCAATCAGCCCCAGCATTTT. This gives the protein CASSLWDGNQPQHF.

By sample share, this clonotype is medium-sized. This chain uses TRBV7-2 with TRBJ1-1; D is unresolved. V lost 4 bases and J 0 bases, leaving 15 bases between the germline ends. Germline values: CDR1 SGHTA, CDR2 FQGNSA. The CDR3 totals 16 residues. The CDR3 nucleotides read TGTGCCAGCAGCTCCGACACCCGAGCCCTGAACACTGAAGCTTTCTTT. Encoded protein: CASSSDTRALNTEAFF. Filled out from reference TRBV7-2 and TRBJ1-1, the complete variable domain reads GAGVSQSPSNKVTEKGKDVELRCDPISGHTALYWYRQSLGQGLEFLIYFQGNSAPDKSGLPSDRFSAERTGGSVSTLTIQRTQQEDSAVYLCASSSDTRALNTEAFFGQGTRLTVV.

This clonotype was seen a handful of times. The CDR3 protein is CATSPRGDLWDEQYF. In DNA form, the CDR3 reads TGTGCCACCAGCCCCCGGGGGGACCTTTGGGACGAGCAGTACTTC. The chain employs TRBV15 and TRBJ2-7; TRBD2 aligns across 7 bases. Germline CDR1 and CDR2: LNHNV and YYDKDF (reference sequence). This CDR3 spans 15 amino acids. V lost 5 bases, J lost 5 bases, and 12 bases stayed unmatched.

This clonotype was seen more than once but under ten times. V gene TRBV6-6 combines with J gene TRBJ2-5, with TRBD1 as a possible D gene (5 bases). Germline CDR1 is MNHNY and CDR2 is SVGAGI (reference sequence). Trimming stripped 10 bases from V and 3 bases from J, with 12 bases between. The CDR3 runs to 12 residues. CDR3 nucleotides: TGTGCCAACCCCGGACACAAAGAGACCCAGTACTTC. Protein: CANPGHKETQYF.

This clonotype is judged medium-sized. The CDR3 loop reads CASSFSTGTLREQYF. In DNA, the CDR3 is TGTGCCAGCAGTTTCTCGACAGGAACCTTACGGGAGCAGTACTTC. This chain connects TRBV6-5 to TRBJ2-7, with a weak D call TRBD1 (6 bases). The CDR3 is 15 residues long. Deletions cut 4 bases from V and 7 bases from J, with 20 bases between. Per the germline V gene, CDR1 is MNHEY and CDR2 is SVGAGI.